Presented here are 32 T cell receptor beta chains from one specimen sequenced in a study of blood T cells in healthy people across ages. The second PCR ran about 7 to 12 cycles with a sample-barcoded 5' primer and J-beta primers. In TCRdb, the 5' RACE reads were re-called with MiXCR into one record per CDR3 protein. The sample holds over 950,000 distinct CDR3 sequences, 30% to 40% seen once. Specimen: blood. Receptor source: a man aged 18 to 30 in good health.

V and J are TRBV4-1 and TRBJ2-1; 7 bases align to TRBD1. The J segment lost 6 bases and the V segment lost 5 bases, leaving 13 bases of the junction unmatched. Germline V gene lookup returns CDR1 MGHRA and CDR2 YSYEKL. This CDR3 comprises 16 residues. The CDR3 DNA reads TGCGCCAGCAGCTTTCGACCTGACAGGGCTCGCAATGAGCAGTTCTTC. Amino acids: CASSFRPDRARNEQFF.

CDR3: CASSSPLAGGTTDTQYF. CDR3 nucleotides: TGTGCCAGCAGCTCCCCGTTAGCGGGGGGCACCACAGATACGCAGTATTTT. This sequence joins TRBV7-3 and TRBJ2-3, with 10 positions matching TRBD2. Looked up from germline, CDR1 is SGHTA and CDR2 is FQGTGA. CDR3 size: 17 residues. Trimming removed 4 bases from V and 2 bases from J; junction bases left unmatched: 9.

The V gene is TRBV20-1, the J gene TRBJ1-2; no firm D call. Per germline, CDR1 DFQATT and CDR2 SNEGSKA (reference sequence). This CDR3 has 13 amino acids. V lost 3 bases and J 0 bases, leaving 8 bases between the germline ends. The CDR3 sequence: CSASENPNYGYTF. The DNA for the CDR3 is TGCAGTGCTAGTGAGAACCCTAACTATGGCTACACCTTC.

This clonotype was seen more than once but under ten times. Here the CDR3 reads CASSPYVAGANVLTF. The CDR3 region has the DNA TGTGCCAGCAGTCCTTATGTAGCTGGGGCCAACGTCCTGACTTTC. V is TRBV6-5 and J is TRBJ2-6; unclear D gene. V was clipped by 5 bases and J by 2 bases, with 10 bases between them. The CDR3 extends over 15 amino acids. Germline V gene sequence: CDR1 MNHEY, CDR2 SVGAGI.

This clonotype was seen a handful of times. This chain links TRBV7-2 with TRBJ2-3; TRBD2 aligns across 7 bases. Trimming cost V 1 base and J 0 bases; bases outside gene matches: 4. The CDR3 totals 16 residues. Germline V lookup: CDR1 SGHTA, CDR2 FQGNSA. CDR3 nucleotides: TGTGCCAGCAGCTTAGGGGGGACTATCAGCACAGATACGCAGTATTTT. This sequence encodes CASSLGGTISTDTQYF.

The chain combines TRBV30 with TRBJ1-2, with 10 bases that match TRBD1. Germline trimming cut 0 bases from V and 6 bases from J; bases unmatched to any gene: 1. The CDR3 length is 13 residues. Per the germline V gene, CDR1 is GTSNPN and CDR2 is SVGIG (reference sequence). The CDR3 here is CAWSVGTGDGYTF. CDR3 coding DNA: TGTGCCTGGAGTGTAGGGACAGGGGATGGCTACACCTTC.

The V gene is TRBV7-2, the J gene TRBJ1-4; 7 bases align to TRBD1. The germline V gene encodes CDR1 SGHTA and CDR2 FQGNSA. The ends lost 7 bases at V and 4 bases at J; junction bases unmatched: 6. This CDR3 is built from 14 residues. DNA for the CDR3: TGTGCCAGCAAGGGACAGAGGCTTAATGAAAAACTGTTTTTT. It encodes CASKGQRLNEKLFF.

This clonotype was counted ten times or more. This chain joins TRBV5-1 and TRBJ2-1, with D possibly being TRBD1 (6 bases). Trimming cost V 2 bases and J 4 bases, with 10 bases left between them. Germline CDR1 and CDR2: SGHRS and YFSETQ. This CDR3 region has 14 residues. CDR3 nucleotides: TGCGCCAGCAGCTTCGGGACAAAGTACAATGAGCAGTTCTTC. Protein product: CASSFGTKYNEQFF.

The rearrangement links TRBV5-1 to TRBJ1-2; weak D call: TRBD1 (5 bases). This CDR3 spans 13 amino acids. Germline V gene lookup returns CDR1 SGHRS and CDR2 YFSETQ. Trimming took off 4 bases at V and 1 base at J, with 8 bases between the two ends. This chain's CDR3 is CASSPQVNYGYTF. DNA for the CDR3: TGCGCCAGCAGCCCACAGGTTAACTATGGCTACACCTTC.

To note about this clonotype: Germline is not matched at one junction end, which may reflect a read error. The J gene is TRBJ2-5, the V gene TRBV9; TRBD2 is a possible D gene (6 bases). This CDR3 has 15 residues. Germline lookup yields CDR1 SGDLS and CDR2 YYNGEE. CDR3 DNA: TGTACCAGCAGCGTAGCCGGGGGAATCCAAGAGACCCAGTACTTC. This gives the protein CTSSVAGGIQETQYF.

This rearrangement joins TRBV6-1 to TRBJ1-1; TRBD1 might be the D (5 bases). The CDR3 sequence is 14 residues long. Germline CDR1 reads MNHNS; CDR2 reads SASEGT. V lost 2 bases and J 5 bases, leaving 12 bases between the germline ends. In nucleotides, the CDR3 is TGTGCCAGCAGTGAAAAGACGGGGGGGACTGAAGCTTTCTTT. Protein sequence: CASSEKTGGTEAFF.

A few counts support this clonotype. The chain combines TRBV19 with TRBJ1-5, with 9 positions matching TRBD1. The CDR3 runs 16 residues. CDR1 LNHDA and CDR2 SQIVND come from the germline V gene (reference sequence). V lost 3 bases and J lost 7; bases outside the gene matches: 10. CDR3 sequence: CASSMTRDRASQPQHF. CDR3 DNA: TGTGCCAGTAGTATGACCAGGGACAGGGCGAGCCAGCCCCAGCATTTT.

This clonotype was picked up a small number of times. The V call is TRBV7-9, the J call TRBJ1-1, with D possibly matching TRBD1 (5 bases). Trimming removed 6 bases from V and 6 bases from J, with 17 bases in between. CDR1 is SEHNR, CDR2 FQNEAQ, per germline (reference sequence). The CDR3 is 14 residues long. CDR3 coding DNA: TGTGCCAGCAGTTTGGGGGGAGGATTGGCTGAAGCTTTCTTT. Protein sequence: CASSLGGGLAEAFF.

The chain joins TRBV6-5 to TRBJ2-1, with 11 positions matching TRBD2. The germline V gene encodes CDR1 MNHEY and CDR2 SVGAGI. The CDR3 sequence is 15 residues long. V lost 7 bases and J lost 5; bases outside the gene matches: 7. CDR3 region: CASMLTSGGNNEQFF. In nucleotides, the CDR3 is TGTGCCAGCATGCTAACTAGCGGGGGAAACAATGAGCAGTTCTTC.

Remarks on this clonotype: Relative to the germline gene, one junction end is altered; a read error may explain this. CDR3 residues: CAGSPGAGGSNEQFF. The CDR3 DNA sequence: TGTGCCGGCAGTCCCGGGGCAGGGGGTTCCAATGAGCAGTTCTTC. The chain has TRBV12-3 or TRBV12-4 and TRBJ2-1; TRBD1 agrees at 7 bases. This CDR3 is 15 amino acids long.

This rearrangement joins TRBV20-1 to TRBJ1-2; TRBD1 might be the D (5 bases). The ends were cut back, 0 bases at V and 3 bases at J, with 11 bases in the middle. Per the germline V gene, CDR1 is DFQATT and CDR2 is SNEGSKA (reference sequence). The CDR3 runs to 14 residues. The CDR3 DNA follows: TGCAGTGCTAGAGATACCAGGGATTACTATGGCTACACCTTC. Translation gives CSARDTRDYYGYTF.

The chain combines TRBV6-5 with TRBJ1-1; a possible D gene is TRBD1 (5 bases). V lost 2 bases, J lost 4 bases, and 14 bases lay in between. Germline-derived CDR1 and CDR2 are MNHEY and SVGAGI. The CDR3 extends over 15 amino acids. CDR3 loop: CASSYLVGDGTEAFF. CDR3 nucleotide sequence: TGTGCCAGCAGTTACCTGGTGGGGGATGGCACTGAAGCTTTCTTT.

The chain links TRBV2 to TRBJ2-1, with D uncertain. CDR1 is SNHLY, CDR2 FYNNEI, per germline. V was pared by 6 bases and J by 5 bases, with 17 bases between. The CDR3 extends over 15 amino acids. This chain's CDR3 is CASRETENFNNEQFF. Written as DNA, the CDR3 is TGTGCCAGCAGAGAAACCGAAAATTTTAACAATGAGCAGTTCTTC. Together with reference TRBV2 and TRBJ2-1, the CDR3 gives the full variable domain: EPEVTQTPSHQVTQMGQEVILRCVPISNHLYFYWYRQILGQKVEFLVSFYNNEISEKSEIFDDQFSVERPDGSNFTLKIRSTKLEDSAMYFCASRETENFNNEQFFGPGTRLTVL.

Note on this clonotype: A much larger clone lies one base from this, so it may be a read error. The V and J genes are TRBV27 and TRBJ2-1; no reliable D call. This CDR3 is 12 amino acids long. Germline CDR1 reads MNHEY; CDR2 reads SMNVEV (reference sequence). Trimming left V 4 bases short and J 9 bases short, with 10 bases between. In DNA form, the CDR3 reads TGTGCCAGCAGTTCACCGGATACTGAGCAGTTCTTC. Translating gives CASSSPDTEQFF.

A word on this clonotype: A single base separates this from a much larger clone, so it may be a read error. The V gene is TRBV6-5, the J gene TRBJ2-7; the D is unclear. The CDR3 covers 12 residues. Trimming stripped 6 bases from V and 5 bases from J, with 11 bases between. Germline CDR1 MNHEY, CDR2 SVGAGI. This chain's CDR3 is CASRYSGNEQYF. The CDR3 coding sequence is TGTGCCAGCAGGTATTCGGGCAACGAGCAGTACTTC.

This clonotype has only a few counts. This rearrangement joins TRBV13 to TRBJ2-7, with unresolved D. Germline V lookup: CDR1 PRHDT, CDR2 FYEKMQ (reference sequence). The germline V and J ends were trimmed by 4 bases and 3 bases, with 10 bases remaining between them. This CDR3 has 13 residues. The CDR3 DNA is TGTGCCAGCAGCTCGGACGGAGACTACGAGCAGTACTTC. It is translated as CASSSDGDYEQYF.

This chain uses TRBV30 with TRBJ2-7, with a weak D call TRBD2 (6 bases). The DNA end lines up better with TRBJ2-5; the J call may be wrong. There are 13 residues in the CDR3. Germline values: CDR1 GTSNPN, CDR2 SVGIG (reference sequence). The CDR3 is CAGRREKGETQYF. In nucleotides, the CDR3 is TGTGCCGGAAGGAGGGAGAAGGGGGAGACCCAGTACTTC.

This clonotype was counted a few times. This chain uses TRBV14 with TRBJ1-2; D remains ambiguous. The germline gives CDR1 SGHDN, CDR2 FVKESK. This CDR3 spans 14 amino acids. V was clipped by 1 base and J by 1 base, with 7 bases between them. The CDR3 nucleotides read TGTGCCAGCAGCCAAGTTGGGCATAACTATGGCTACACCTTC. Translation gives CASSQVGHNYGYTF.

This clonotype was observed a handful of times. The J gene is TRBJ1-2, the V gene TRBV10-3; 7 nucleotides agree with TRBD1. The CDR3 spans 15 residues. Germline V CDR1 and CDR2: ENHRY, SYGVKD. V shed 2 bases and J 8 bases; nucleotides not matched to a gene: 11. CDR3 amino acids: CAISEVGGGQIGYTF. Here the CDR3 DNA reads TGTGCCATCAGTGAGGTAGGAGGGGGCCAAATCGGCTACACCTTC.

This clonotype turned up a few times. The chain has TRBV7-2 and TRBJ2-7; D unresolved. This CDR3 is 15 amino acids long. The V end lost 3 bases, the J end lost 0 bases, and 12 bases lay between the germline ends. Germline V gene lookup returns CDR1 SGHTA and CDR2 FQGNSA. CDR3 loop: CASSLGRSSSYEQYF. The CDR3 bases are TGTGCCAGCAGCTTGGGCAGGTCGAGCTCCTACGAGCAGTACTTC.

The V call is TRBV10-3, the J call TRBJ1-6; D gene ambiguous. The CDR3 loop spans 13 amino acids. Trimming took off 0 bases at V and 6 bases at J, with 3 bases between the two ends. CDR1 is ENHRY, CDR2 SYGVKD, per germline. The CDR3 coding sequence is TGTGCCATCAGTGAGTCACCTAATTCACCCCTCCACTTT. This codes for CAISESPNSPLHF.

The V call is TRBV10-3, the J call TRBJ1-2; weak D call: TRBD1 (6 bases). This CDR3 has 16 residues. V was clipped by 0 bases and J by 5 bases, with 16 bases between them. Germline CDR1 ENHRY, CDR2 SYGVKD. The DNA for the CDR3 is TGTGCCATCAGTGAGTCACGGGGGCCCGGGCCTTATGGCTACACCTTC. Protein: CAISESRGPGPYGYTF.

This clonotype was observed at least ten times. The J gene is TRBJ1-2, the V gene TRBV7-2, with TRBD1 as a possible D gene (5 bases). V was clipped by 1 base and J by 1 base, with 10 bases between them. Looked up from germline, CDR1 is SGHTA and CDR2 is FQGNSA. The CDR3 runs to 15 residues. The CDR3, as DNA: TGTGCCAGCAGCTTAGGGCAGGGTGGTAACTATGGCTACACCTTC. This translates into CASSLGQGGNYGYTF.

This clonotype was observed many times. V usage is TRBV18 and J usage is TRBJ2-3; 7 bases map to TRBD1. Per germline, CDR1 KGHSH and CDR2 LQKENI. Trimming cost V 2 bases and J 4 bases; bases outside gene matches: 0. This CDR3 has 13 residues. The CDR3 loop reads CASSPTGADTQYF. The CDR3 nucleotides read TGTGCCAGCTCACCAACAGGGGCAGATACGCAGTATTTT.

Points on this clonotype: At one end the junction does not follow the germline gene, possibly because of a read error. The rearrangement links TRBV29-1 to TRBJ2-5, with D perhaps matching TRBD2 (5 bases). CDR1 is SQVTM and CDR2 is ANQGSEA in the germline V gene. The CDR3 totals 14 residues. Here the CDR3 reads CSVLPAGYQEAQYF. The CDR3 DNA sequence: TGCAGCGTCCTACCTGCGGGTTACCAAGAGGCCCAGTACTTC.

In its sample, this clonotype was seen a few times. The J gene is TRBJ1-2, the V gene TRBV20-1; 7 nucleotides line up with TRBD1. The CDR3 is 15 amino acids. The V and J ends lost 6 bases and 2 bases, in that order; junction bases with no gene match: 12. Germline CDR1 reads DFQATT; CDR2 reads SNEGSKA (reference sequence). This CDR3 reads CSASRDSQANYGYTF. CDR3 sequence (DNA): TGCAGTGCAAGCCGGGACAGTCAAGCGAACTATGGCTACACCTTC.

This clonotype was observed a few times. The rearrangement joins TRBV6-2 or TRBV6-3 to TRBJ1-5; D might be TRBD1 (5 bases). There are 14 residues in the CDR3. The germline CDR1 and CDR2 sequences are MNHEY and SVGEGT. V dropped 6 bases and J dropped 0 bases, with 9 bases sitting between them. The CDR3 here is CASSEGPSNQPQHF. CDR3 bases: TGTGCCAGCAGCGAGGGACCTAGCAATCAGCCCCAGCATTTT.